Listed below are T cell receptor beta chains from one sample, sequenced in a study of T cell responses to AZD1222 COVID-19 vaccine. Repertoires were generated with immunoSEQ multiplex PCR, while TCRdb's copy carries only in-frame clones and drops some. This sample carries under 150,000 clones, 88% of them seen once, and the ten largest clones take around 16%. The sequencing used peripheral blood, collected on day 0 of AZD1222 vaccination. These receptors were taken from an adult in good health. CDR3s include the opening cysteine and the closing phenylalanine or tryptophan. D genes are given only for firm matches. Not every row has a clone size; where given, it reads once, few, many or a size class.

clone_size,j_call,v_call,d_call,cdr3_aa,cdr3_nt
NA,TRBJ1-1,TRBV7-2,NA,CASSLQSGTLSEAFF,TGTGCCAGCAGCCTCCAAAGCGGGACATTATCGGAAGCTTTCTTT
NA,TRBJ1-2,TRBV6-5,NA,CASRGTGYLMGYTF,TGTGCCAGCAGGGGCACAGGCTATCTTATGGGCTACACCTTC
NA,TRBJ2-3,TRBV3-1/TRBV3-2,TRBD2,CASSQRSGGSTDTQYF,TGTGCCAGCAGCCAACGGAGCGGGGGGAGCACAGATACGCAGTATTTT
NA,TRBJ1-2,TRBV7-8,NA,CASSLTRGGRDGYTF,TGTGCCAGCAGCTTAACTCGAGGGGGGAGGGATGGCTACACCTTC
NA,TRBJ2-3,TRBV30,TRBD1,CAWSAWDRASTDTQYF,TGTGCCTGGAGTGCCTGGGACAGGGCTAGCACAGATACGCAGTATTTT
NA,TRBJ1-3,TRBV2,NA,CASRRTDDLGTIYF,TGTGCCAGCAGGAGGACCGACGACTTAGGCACCATATATTTT
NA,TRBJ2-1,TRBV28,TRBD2,CASSTSRGRGDYNEQFF,TGTGCCAGCAGCACATCGCGGGGGCGGGGGGACTACAATGAGCAGTTCTTC
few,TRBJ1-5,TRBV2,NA,CASGGDNQPQHF,TGTGCCAGCGGCGGGGACAATCAGCCCCAGCATTTT
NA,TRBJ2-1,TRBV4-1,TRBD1,CASSQVGQGKLAGHNEQFF,TGCGCCAGCAGCCAAGTGGGACAGGGAAAATTAGCGGGCCACAATGAGCAGTTCTTC
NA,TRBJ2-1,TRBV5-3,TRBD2,CARSKRLAGRANEQFF,TGTGCCAGAAGCAAACGACTAGCGGGGCGGGCAAATGAGCAGTTCTTC
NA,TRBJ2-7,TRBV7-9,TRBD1,CASERTGTYEQYF,TGTGCCAGCGAAAGGACAGGGACCTACGAGCAGTACTTC
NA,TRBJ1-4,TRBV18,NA,CASSRSRGEWLFF,TGTGCCAGCTCACGCAGCAGGGGAGAATGGCTGTTTTTT
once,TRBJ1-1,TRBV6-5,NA,CASSYSGGRSTEAFF,TGTGCCAGCAGTTACTCGGGGGGCCGGAGCACTGAAGCTTTCTTT
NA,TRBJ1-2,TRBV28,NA,CASGRYSSVYGYTF,TGTGCCAGTGGACGCTATAGTTCGGTCTATGGCTACACCTTC
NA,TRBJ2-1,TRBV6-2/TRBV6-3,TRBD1,CASSRQGGNNEQFF,TGTGCCAGCAGCAGACAGGGGGGGAACAATGAGCAGTTCTTC
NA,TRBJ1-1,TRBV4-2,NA,CASSQEGGGREAFF,TGTGCCAGCAGCCAAGAGGGGGGTGGTAGGGAAGCTTTCTTT
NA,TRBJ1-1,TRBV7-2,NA,CASRATGNTEAFF,TGTGCCAGCAGGGCCACAGGGAACACTGAAGCTTTCTTT
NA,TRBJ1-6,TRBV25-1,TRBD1,CARNCGTGNSPLHF,TGTGCCAGAAACTGCGGGACAGGGAATTCACCCCTCCACTTT
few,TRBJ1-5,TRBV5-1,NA,CASRTEPQHF,TGCGCCAGCAGAACGGAGCCCCAGCATTTT
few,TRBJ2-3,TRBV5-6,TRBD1,CASSARGHTQYF,TGTGCCAGCAGCGCCAGGGGGCATACGCAGTATTTT
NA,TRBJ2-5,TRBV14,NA,CASSHTQETQYF,TGTGCCAGCAGCCACACACAAGAGACCCAGTACTTC
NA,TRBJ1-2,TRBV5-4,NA,CASSSLTANYGYTF,TGTGCCAGCAGCTCCCTGACAGCCAACTATGGCTACACCTTC